A single sample is the source of the 29 T cell receptor beta chains below, sequenced in a study of T-cell reconstitution after alpha-beta-depleted transplantation in children listed by TCRdb under 2016. To prepare the library, PCR was applied. Sequenced using an Illumina HiSeq 2500. To normalize quantification of the TCRbeta repertoire, the TCR libraries were built with molecular barcoding that relied on unique molecular identifiers. TCRdb's own reprocessing of the public reads used fastp at Q25 and MiXCR and kept productive beta chains. Under each unique CDR3 protein, matching rows form one entry showing the most common genes and DNA. Present in this sample are hundreds of thousands of distinct CDR3 sequences, about an eighth of which were seen just once. Approximately 4.3% of the sample is held by the ten biggest clonotypes. This specimen was PBMCs, taken from the stem cell graft. Receptor source: a human donor who donated a stem cell graft to a child with Fanconi anemia.

The sample holds a few counts of this clonotype. This rearrangement joins TRBV2 to TRBJ2-5, with D possibly being TRBD2 (5 bases). The CDR3 has 12 residues. V was pared by 1 base and J by 5 bases, with 5 bases between. Germline CDR1 is SNHLY and CDR2 is FYNNEI. CDR3 residues: CASSEGGETQYF. The CDR3 DNA sequence: TGTGCCAGCAGTGAAGGAGGGGAGACCCAGTACTTC.

The chain combines TRBV28 with TRBJ2-2, with 13 nucleotides matching TRBD2. The CDR3 is made up of 17 amino acids. The trim removed 6 bases at V and 6 bases at J, leaving 10 bases unmatched. CDR1 is MDHEN and CDR2 is SYDVKM in the germline V gene. In DNA form, the CDR3 reads TGTGCCAGCAGCCTCTCCACTAGCGGGGGGGCCGCCGGGGAGCTGTTTTTT. Translation: CASSLSTSGGAAGELFF.

This clonotype was seen more than once but under ten times. This chain uses TRBV3-1 with TRBJ1-2; D perhaps matches TRBD1 (5 bases). Germline V lookup: CDR1 LGHDT, CDR2 YNNKEL (reference sequence). This CDR3 is 14 amino acids long. V was pared by 5 bases and J by 0 bases, with 10 bases between. The CDR3: CASSTRQTNYGYTF. As DNA, the CDR3 is TGTGCCAGCAGCACGCGACAGACTAACTATGGCTACACCTTC. The whole variable domain, remainder taken from reference TRBV3-1 and TRBJ1-2, is DTAVSQTPKYLVTQMGNDKSIKCEQNLGHDTMYWYKQDSKKFLKIMFSYNNKELIINETVPNRFSPKSPDKAHLNLHINSLELGDSAVYFCASSTRQTNYGYTFGSGTRLTVV.

This clonotype was recorded at least ten times. V and J are TRBV12-3 or TRBV12-4 and TRBJ2-1; D uncertain. The CDR3 covers 13 residues. V was shortened by 7 bases and J by 7 bases, with 14 bases between the two germline ends. CDR3 DNA: TGTGCCAGCACCGTATCCCTAACAAATGAGCAGTTCTTC. Its translation is CASTVSLTNEQFF.

The chain has TRBV2 and TRBJ2-7, with a tentative D call TRBD1 (6 bases). V lost 2 bases and J lost 0, with 14 bases in between. CDR1 SNHLY and CDR2 FYNNEI come from the germline V gene. The CDR3 contains 16 residues. The CDR3 reads CASSENPWTDSYEQYF. For the CDR3, the DNA is TGTGCCAGCAGTGAAAACCCTTGGACAGACTCCTACGAGCAGTACTTC.

CDR3 loop: CASSPIGLAGGTGELFF. The CDR3 DNA sequence: TGTGCCAGCTCACCAATTGGACTAGCGGGGGGCACCGGGGAGCTGTTTTTT. This chain joins TRBV18 and TRBJ2-2; 14 nucleotides line up with TRBD2. V was clipped by 2 bases and J by 4 bases; unmatched bases: 3. CDR3 length equals 17 residues. CDR1 is KGHSH and CDR2 is LQKENI in the germline V gene.

The chain combines TRBV11-3 with TRBJ2-3; 8 positions match TRBD1. Trimming at V came to 5 bases and at J to 7 bases, leaving 11 bases not matched to a gene. This CDR3 has 15 amino acids. CDR1 is SGHNT, CDR2 YENEEA, per germline. The CDR3 DNA is TGTGCCAGCAGCACAGGACAGGGAGTTCAGAATACGCAGTATTTT. It encodes CASSTGQGVQNTQYF.

V is TRBV7-2 and J is TRBJ2-3, with 7 bases aligning to TRBD1. Germline V gene lookup returns CDR1 SGHTA and CDR2 FQGNSA. Trimming took 5 bases from V and 5 from J; bases not matched to a gene: 7. The CDR3 extends over 14 amino acids. CDR3 in amino acids: CASSRGGQEDTQYF. CDR3 DNA: TGTGCCAGCAGCAGAGGTGGACAGGAAGATACGCAGTATTTT.

V is TRBV6-5 and J is TRBJ1-2, with D possibly matching TRBD1 (5 bases). The germline V gene has CDR1 MNHEY and CDR2 SVGAGI. V lost 2 bases to trimming and J lost 8 bases, with 15 bases between them. This CDR3 contains 14 residues. The CDR3 sequence is CASSYELGTGGYTF. The CDR3 DNA sequence: TGTGCCAGCAGTTACGAACTTGGGACGGGAGGCTACACCTTC.

The V and J genes are TRBV4-2 and TRBJ1-4, with TRBD1 matching 10 bases. Germline V gene data show CDR1 as LGHNA and CDR2 as YNFKEQ. J was trimmed by 6 bases and V by 4 bases; bases with no gene match: 5. The CDR3 loop spans 15 amino acids. DNA for the CDR3: TGTGCCAGCAGCCCCCGGGACAGGGGAGATGAAAAACTGTTTTTT. Translation: CASSPRDRGDEKLFF.

This clonotype was counted between two and nine times. V is TRBV20-1 and J is TRBJ2-6; a possible D gene is TRBD1 (5 bases). The CDR3 has 17 residues. The V gene lost 5 bases and the J gene lost 0 bases, with 17 bases spanning the gap. The germline V gene has CDR1 DFQATT and CDR2 SNEGSKA (reference sequence). In DNA form, the CDR3 reads TGCAGTGCTCCTCGGGCAGGGCTATTCTCTGGGGCCAACGTCCTGACTTTC. Its protein is CSAPRAGLFSGANVLTF.

The chain links TRBV18 to TRBJ1-1, with TRBD1 matching 7 bases. The V segment lost 3 bases and the J segment 8 bases; nucleotides outside the gene matches: 6. CDR1 is KGHSH, CDR2 LQKENI, per germline. This CDR3 is 13 amino acids long. CDR3 sequence: CASSPGQNQEAFF. CDR3 in DNA: TGTGCCAGCTCACCGGGACAGAACCAAGAAGCTTTCTTT.

The chain joins TRBV15 to TRBJ2-5; a weak D match, TRBD1 (6 bases). The germline gives CDR1 LNHNV, CDR2 YYDKDF (reference sequence). The CDR3 spans 13 residues. V was cut by 0 bases and J by 6 bases, with 8 bases left in between. In nucleotides, the CDR3 is TGTGCCACCAGCAGAGAGGACAGAAAGACCCAGTACTTC. It yields the protein CATSREDRKTQYF.

The V call is TRBV6-1, the J call TRBJ2-1; D is unclear. This CDR3 comprises 16 residues. Trimming pared 5 bases from V and 7 bases from J, leaving 21 bases between. The germline gives CDR1 MNHNS, CDR2 SASEGT. CDR3 residues: CASSPDGSIMLNEQFF. For the CDR3, the DNA is TGTGCCAGCAGTCCCGACGGGTCCATCATGCTAAATGAGCAGTTCTTC.

The J gene is TRBJ1-2, the V gene TRBV11-2, with D hard to call. Germline CDR1 reads SGHAT; CDR2 reads FQNNGV. This CDR3 has 13 amino acids. The germline V and J ends were trimmed by 1 base and 4 bases, with 7 bases remaining between them. Written as DNA, the CDR3 is TGTGCCAGCAGCTTAGCACCGCGCTATGGCTACACCTTC. It encodes CASSLAPRYGYTF.

This clonotype was recorded a few times. The gene calls are TRBV5-1 and TRBJ2-4; maybe TRBD1 (5 bases). With 0 bases removed from V and 9 bases from J, the gap between germline ends came to 10 bases. CDR1 is SGHRS and CDR2 is YFSETQ in the germline V gene. The CDR3 is made up of 13 amino acids. The CDR3 DNA follows: TGCGCCAGCAGCTTGGAAGGGGTTAGCATTCAGTACTTC. Its translation is CASSLEGVSIQYF.

This clonotype was seen only once. Being one base from a much bigger clone, this may be a read error. The CDR3 loop reads CASGPGPTREQFF. The CDR3 bases are TGTGCCAGCGGCCCCGGGCCCACCAGGGAGCAGTTCTTC. The rearrangement links TRBV4-2 to TRBJ2-1; D unresolved. V lost 8 bases and J lost 10, with 18 bases in between. Germline CDR1 reads LGHNA; CDR2 reads YNFKEQ. The CDR3 consists of 13 residues.

In its sample, this clonotype was seen many times. The chain combines TRBV12-3 or TRBV12-4 with TRBJ2-2; unclear D gene. This CDR3 has 15 amino acids. The ends were cut back, 6 bases at V and 2 bases at J, with 13 bases in the middle. Here the CDR3 reads CASRGGTANTGELFF. Written as DNA, the CDR3 is TGTGCCAGCAGGGGTGGAACAGCAAACACCGGGGAGCTGTTTTTT.

The chain couples TRBV27 to TRBJ1-6; D is perhaps TRBD1 (5 bases). The germline V gene has CDR1 MNHEY and CDR2 SMNVEV (reference sequence). Trimming took 8 bases from V and 10 from J, leaving 18 bases between them. The CDR3 covers 14 residues. The CDR3 nucleotides read TGTGCCAGCGGATATGGGACCGCCGGCTCACCCCTCCACTTT. Its protein product is CASGYGTAGSPLHF.

This chain uses TRBV7-9 with TRBJ2-1; D gene unclear. Between the trimmed V and J ends, which lost 1 base and 11 bases, there was a span of 12 bases. The CDR3 contains 13 residues. The germline gives CDR1 SEHNR, CDR2 FQNEAQ (reference sequence). In nucleotides, the CDR3 is TGTGCCAGCAGCTTAGTGGCGCAAGGCCAGCAGTTCTTC. As protein: CASSLVAQGQQFF.

This clonotype was observed many times. The V and J genes are TRBV7-2 and TRBJ1-5, with TRBD1 as a possible D gene (6 bases). Germline V gene data show CDR1 as SGHTA and CDR2 as FQGNSA. CDR3 length: 14 residues. With 5 bases removed from V and 6 bases from J, the gap between germline ends came to 14 bases. Here the CDR3 reads CASSLHRAGQPQHF. DNA for the CDR3: TGTGCCAGCAGCCTCCACAGGGCGGGTCAGCCCCAGCATTTT.

On this clonotype itself: A junction end diverges from the germline sequence, so it may reflect a read error. The chain joins TRBV6-4 to TRBJ2-1; 7 bases are shared with TRBD2. Germline assignment: CDR1 MRHNA and CDR2 SNTAGT. The CDR3 totals 15 residues. The CDR3 region is CATSQGGGPYNEQFF. CDR3 coding DNA: TGTGCCACCAGTCAAGGCGGGGGACCTTACAATGAGCAGTTCTTC.

This clonotype occurred many times. The CDR3 DNA follows: TGTGCCAGCAGCTTGAGGTGGAACACTGAAGCTTTCTTT. The encoded protein is CASSLRWNTEAFF. The chain joins TRBV5-6 to TRBJ1-1; unclear D gene. Germline loops: CDR1 SGHDT, CDR2 YYEEEE. This CDR3 comprises 13 residues. V lost 1 base and J lost 1, with 5 bases in between. The full variable domain, in which reference TRBV5-6 and TRBJ1-1 provide the parts outside the CDR3, is DAGVTQSPTHLIKTRGQQVTLRCSPKSGHDTVSWYQQALGQGPQFIFQYYEEEERQRGNFPDRFSGHQFPNYSSELNVNALLLGDSALYLCASSLRWNTEAFFGQGTRLTVV.

The chain uses TRBV11-2 and TRBJ2-5, with D unresolved. V was pared by 6 bases and J by 3 bases, with 17 bases between. This CDR3 region has 15 residues. Per germline, CDR1 SGHAT and CDR2 FQNNGV. CDR3 sequence reads: CASSIGRFGEETQYF. DNA of the CDR3: TGTGCCAGCAGTATTGGTAGATTTGGGGAAGAGACCCAGTACTTC.

This clonotype occurred many times. CDR3 bases: TGCGCCAGCGGGGGCGGCGAAACTCGAAAACTGTTTTTT. As protein: CASGGGETRKLFF. The gene calls are TRBV5-1 and TRBJ1-4, with a tentative D call TRBD1 (6 bases). Germline V gene lookup returns CDR1 SGHRS and CDR2 YFSETQ. The CDR3 consists of 13 residues. The V end was cut by 7 bases, the J end by 10 bases, with 17 bases between.

The chain joins TRBV12-3 or TRBV12-4 to TRBJ2-1, with 7 bases lining up with TRBD1. The CDR3 runs 16 residues. The junction had 9 bases not matched to a gene; V was cut back by 4 bases and J by 3 bases. CDR3 in DNA: TGTGCCAGCAGTTCCCCAGGGGGTGCTTACTACAATGAGCAGTTCTTC. Encoded protein: CASSSPGGAYYNEQFF.

The genes are TRBV4-3 and TRBJ2-1; TRBD1 agrees at 7 bases. The CDR3 runs 16 residues. Germline V lookup: CDR1 LGHNA, CDR2 YSLEER. J gave up 4 bases and V 0 bases, and 6 bases lay outside the gene matches. DNA for the CDR3: TGCGCCAGCAGCCAAGATTCGCCAGGGGGATACAATGAGCAGTTCTTC. It specifies CASSQDSPGGYNEQFF.

The chain combines TRBV6-2 or TRBV6-3 with TRBJ1-1; 7 nucleotides line up with TRBD1. CDR1 is MNHEY and CDR2 is SVGEGT in the germline V gene. The length of the CDR3 is 15 residues. Losses at the gene ends were 7 bases for V and 1 base for J; bases not matched to a gene: 9. CDR3 coding DNA: TGTGCCAGCACCTTTTCGGGGGACAGGAACACTGAAGCTTTCTTT. Amino acid sequence: CASTFSGDRNTEAFF.

In its sample, this clonotype was seen a few times. J is TRBJ2-1 and V is TRBV6-2 or TRBV6-3; the D gene is possibly TRBD1 (6 bases). The CDR3 runs to 16 residues. V was shortened by 2 bases and J by 7 bases, with 18 bases between the two germline ends. Per germline, CDR1 MNHEY and CDR2 SVGEGT. This chain's CDR3 is CASSYKGTPPGNEQFF. DNA for the CDR3: TGTGCCAGCAGTTACAAAGGGACACCACCCGGGAATGAGCAGTTCTTC.